A single sample gave rise to the 24 T cell receptor beta chains below, sequenced in a study of Tregs in tolerant kidney transplant recipients. Assay used: immunoSEQ multiplex PCR; TCRdb lists only in-frame clones, some missing. The sample table includes approximately 30,000 clones. The sequencing here drew on CD8+ T cells from blood, taken before the transplant. These receptors all come from a human donor who received a combined kidney and bone marrow transplant.

Remarks on this clone: The read finishes 3 residues shy of the CDR3 end, and the germline J gene is used to complete it. The V gene is TRBV30, the J gene TRBJ2-1; the D gene is possibly TRBD2 (5 bases). The CDR3 spans 14 residues. Between the trimmed V and J ends, which lost 1 base and 4 bases, there was a span of 11 bases. CDR1 and CDR2 (germline): GTSNPN, SVGIG (reference sequence). The sequenced part of the CDR3 DNA is TGTGCCTGGAGTGAGCCTAGCAGGTACAATGAG. Translating gives CAWSEPSRYNE. The full-length CDR3 reads as CAWSEPSRYNEQFF.

In the case of this clone: The read gets to within 3 residues of the CDR3 end, and the germline J gene fills in the rest. The chain is built from TRBV2 and TRBJ2-2; the D is unclear. CDR1 is SNHLY and CDR2 is FYNNEI in the germline V gene. This CDR3 spans 10 amino acids. CDR3 sequence reads: CASSSTELFF. The covered CDR3 bases are TGTGCCAGCAGTTCGACTGAG.

Concerning this clone: The read comes to an end 3 residues before the CDR3 does, leaving the germline J gene to fill in the end. The genes are TRBV11-2 and TRBJ2-7; D uncertain. This CDR3 has 12 residues. Deletions cut 2 bases from V and 3 bases from J, with 5 bases between. From germline, CDR1 is SGHAT and CDR2 FQNNGV. The covered CDR3 bases are TGTGCCAGCAGCTTACTAAACTACGAG. It specifies CASSLLNYE. The complete CDR3 protein is CASSLLNYEQYF.

Comments on this clone: The CDR3 extends 3 residues past the end of the read, so its final part is completed from the germline J gene. V usage is TRBV5-6 and J usage is TRBJ1-3; D not certain. The CDR3 is 14 amino acids. V lost 6 bases and J 1 base, leaving 11 bases between the germline ends. Per the germline V gene, CDR1 is SGHDT and CDR2 is YYEEEE. CDR3 DNA, as far as it was read: TGTGCCAGCACCTTTGCGGGGTCTGGAAACACC. Translation: CASTFAGSGNT. The CDR3 in full is CASTFAGSGNTIYF.

Points on this clone: With the read ending 3 residues before the CDR3 end, the germline J gene is used to fill in that end. This chain links TRBV7-9 with TRBJ2-7; possibly TRBD2 for D (7 bases). The germline gives CDR1 SEHNR, CDR2 FQNEAQ (reference sequence). The V gene lost 2 bases and the J gene lost 5 bases, with 10 bases spanning the gap. The CDR3 runs 13 residues. Incomplete CDR3 DNA: TGTGCCAGCAGCTTATGGGAGGGGGACGAG. The encoded protein is CASSLWEGDE. The whole CDR3 region reads CASSLWEGDEQYF.

CDR3 residues: CASSYTGSEQYF. Partial CDR3 DNA: TGCGCCAGCAGCTATACAGGGTCCGAG. The chain recombines TRBV5-1 with TRBJ2-7; tentatively, D is TRBD1 (6 bases). Read data end 3 residues before the CDR3 end; the end is taken from the germline J gene. There are 12 residues in the CDR3. V lost 3 bases and J 6 bases, leaving 10 bases between the germline ends. CDR1 and CDR2 from the germline V gene are SGHRS and YFSETQ.

The CDR3 sequence is CASSSPGLAGDNEQFF. The sequenced CDR3 bases are TGTGCCAGCAGTTCCCCGGGACTAGCGGGAGACAATGAG. The chain has TRBV6-2 or TRBV6-3 and TRBJ2-1, with 14 positions matching TRBD2. With the read ending 3 residues before the CDR3 end, the germline J gene is used to fill in that end. The CDR3 loop spans 16 amino acids. J gave up 5 bases and V 4 bases, and 4 bases lay outside the gene matches. In germline, CDR1 is MNHEY, CDR2 SVGEGT.

Note on this clone: The read ends 3 residues early relative to the CDR3; the germline J gene fills the gap. This rearrangement joins TRBV5-1 to TRBJ1-1; 7 nucleotides line up with TRBD1. This CDR3 has 16 residues. Per the germline V gene, CDR1 is SGHRS and CDR2 is YFSETQ. V shed 6 bases, J shed 1 base, and the junction held 12 bases outside the gene matches. The CDR3: CASKNQGGGANTEAFF. The part of the CDR3 DNA that was read is TGCGCCAGCAAGAATCAGGGGGGAGGTGCGAACACTGAA.

Notes on this clone: Read data end 3 residues before the CDR3 end; the end is taken from the germline J gene. The V and J genes are TRBV29-1 and TRBJ2-1, with a possible D match to TRBD1 (5 bases). The germline gives CDR1 SQVTM, CDR2 ANQGSEA. CDR3 length: 14 residues. Trimming pared 7 bases from V and 3 bases from J, leaving 16 bases between. The CDR3 bases that were read are TGCAGCGCTTTGGTCCTAAGGGGCTACAATGAG. Translated, it gives CSALVLRGYNE. The CDR3 reads in full as CSALVLRGYNEQFF.

In the case of this clone: The read ends 3 residues shy of where the CDR3 ends; the end is completed using the germline J gene. The chain joins TRBV7-8 to TRBJ2-3; 7 bases agree with TRBD2. The germline CDR1 and CDR2 sequences are SGHVS and FQNEAQ. There are 13 residues in the CDR3. J was trimmed by 6 bases and V by 6 bases; bases with no gene match: 6. CDR3 protein: CASRKTSPDTQYF. The DNA read from the CDR3 is TGTGCCAGCAGGAAGACTAGCCCCGATACG.

The CDR3: CASSPSGYLNEQFF. CDR3 DNA, as far as it was read: TGTGCCAGCAGCCCCTCAGGGTACCTCAATGAG. J is TRBJ2-1 and V is TRBV7-8; D possibly corresponds to TRBD1 (5 bases). The read ends 3 residues before the CDR3 terminus; that terminus is restored from the germline J gene. Trimming shortened V by 5 bases and J by 6 bases, and 14 bases separated the two germline ends. Germline V gene lookup returns CDR1 SGHVS and CDR2 FQNEAQ. This CDR3 has 14 residues. The variable domain in full, with the rest retrieved from reference TRBV7-8 and TRBJ2-1, is GAGVSQSPRYKVAKRGQDVALRCDPISGHVSLFWYQQALGQGPEFLTYFQNEAQLDKSGLPSDRFFAERPEGSVSTLKIQRTQQEDSAVYLCASSPSGYLNEQFFGPGTRLTVL.

The CDR3 sequence: CASSSGQLDPEAFF. CDR3 DNA, as far as it was read: TGTGCCAGCAGCTCGGGACAGCTCGACCCCGAA. The chain links TRBV7-6 to TRBJ1-1; TRBD1 matches 7 bases. The read terminates 3 residues before the CDR3 end, so the remaining end is supplied by the germline J gene. Germline assignment: CDR1 SGHVS and CDR2 FNYEAQ. This CDR3 contains 14 residues.

Of note for this clone: The read terminates 3 residues ahead of where the CDR3 ends, so the germline J gene completes it. The chain employs TRBV11-3 and TRBJ1-1; D possibly corresponds to TRBD1 (6 bases). V was clipped by 0 bases and J by 2 bases, with 10 bases between them. This CDR3 has 15 residues. Germline CDR1 reads SGHNT; CDR2 reads YENEEA. CDR3 DNA, as far as it was read: TGTGCCAGCAGCTTAGAACAGGGTGGCAACACTGAA. The encoded protein is CASSLEQGGNTE. The whole CDR3 protein is CASSLEQGGNTEAFF.

With respect to this clone: The observed sequence ends 3 residues before the CDR3 terminus, with the missing tail filled in from the germline J gene. This rearrangement joins TRBV30 to TRBJ2-1, with D perhaps matching TRBD1 (6 bases). The CDR3 spans 13 residues. Germline CDR1 reads GTSNPN; CDR2 reads SVGIG (reference sequence). Trimming left V 4 bases short and J 2 bases short, with 9 bases between. CDR3 in amino acids: CAWTRGTYNEQFF. Partial CDR3 DNA: TGTGCCTGGACGAGGGGGACCTACAATGAG.

Regarding this clone: The observed sequence ends 3 residues before the CDR3 terminus, with the missing tail filled in from the germline J gene. This sequence joins TRBV4-2 and TRBJ2-5; TRBD1 matches 11 bases. CDR1 and CDR2 from the germline V gene are LGHNA and YNFKEQ. V was clipped by 4 bases and J by 5 bases; unmatched bases: 12. This CDR3 region has 17 residues. The CDR3 reads CASSRTWTGGGEETQYF. Partial CDR3 DNA: TGTGCCAGCAGCCGTACATGGACAGGGGGCGGGGAGGAGACC.

With regard to this clone: The read terminates 3 residues ahead of where the CDR3 ends, so the germline J gene completes it. V and J are TRBV29-1 and TRBJ2-2; maybe TRBD1 (5 bases). The CDR3 runs 12 residues. V was clipped by 7 bases and J by 2 bases, with 8 bases between them. Germline V CDR1 and CDR2: SQVTM, ANQGSEA. CDR3 protein: CSGQGNTGELFF. The DNA read from the CDR3 is TGCAGCGGTCAGGGCAACACCGGGGAG.

Comments on this clone: The read ends 3 residues before the CDR3 terminus; that terminus is restored from the germline J gene. The chain couples TRBV7-8 to TRBJ2-2; unclear D gene. The CDR3 totals 13 residues. In germline, CDR1 is SGHVS, CDR2 FQNEAQ. V was pared by 3 bases and J by 2 bases, with 4 bases between. The CDR3 DNA, read in part, is TGTGCCAGCAGCTTCGTAAACACCGGGGAG. Protein product: CASSFVNTGE. The whole CDR3 sequence is CASSFVNTGELFF.

A remark on this clone: The read halts 3 residues ahead of the CDR3 end, with the missing end drawn from the germline J gene. The chain links TRBV7-8 to TRBJ2-7; 10 bases align to TRBD2. The ends lost 2 bases at V and 6 bases at J; junction bases unmatched: 7. Looked up from germline, CDR1 is SGHVS and CDR2 is FQNEAQ. The CDR3 runs 15 residues. The part of the CDR3 DNA that was read is TGTGCCAGCAGCTTACCAGCGGGAGGGCCGTTCGAG. This encodes CASSLPAGGPFE. The CDR3 in full is CASSLPAGGPFEQYF.

Details on this clone: The sequenced fragment ends 3 residues before the CDR3 boundary, so the rest is inferred from the germline J gene. J is TRBJ2-3 and V is TRBV2, with 7 bases aligning to TRBD1. Unmatched junction bases numbered 5, after V lost 9 bases and J lost 2 bases. From germline, CDR1 is SNHLY and CDR2 FYNNEI. The CDR3 contains 13 residues. This CDR3 reads CASWDSHTDTQYF. CDR3 DNA (partial): TGTGCCAGTTGGGACAGTCACACAGATACG.

Remarks on this clone: The read comes to an end 3 residues before the CDR3 does, leaving the germline J gene to fill in the end. The chain combines TRBV7-6 with TRBJ1-1; unclear D gene. Trimming cost V 1 base and J 0 bases, with 9 bases left between them. The CDR3 has 15 amino acids. Germline-derived CDR1 and CDR2 are SGHVS and FNYEAQ. The CDR3 region is CASSLEAALNTEAFF. CDR3 bases read: TGTGCCAGCAGCTTAGAGGCTGCTTTGAACACTGAA.

A word on this clone: The CDR3 end lies 3 residues beyond the end of the read and is filled in from the germline J gene. Distinct nucleotide sequences in the sample also encode this CDR3. This sequence joins TRBV7-2 and TRBJ2-7; 11 bases are a match to TRBD1. With V trimmed by 5 bases and J by 4 bases, 4 bases remained unmatched. Per germline, CDR1 SGHTA and CDR2 FQGNSA. The CDR3 length is 14 residues. The covered CDR3 bases are TGTGCCAGCAGCCCCGGGACAGGGGGTTACGAG. Translated: CASSPGTGGYE. From start to end, the CDR3 is CASSPGTGGYEQYF.

Details on this clone: The read ends 3 residues before the CDR3 terminus; that terminus is restored from the germline J gene. The rearrangement joins TRBV2 to TRBJ2-2, with 9 bases lining up with TRBD1. V dropped 7 bases and J dropped 4; count of bases not matched to a gene: 7. Per the germline V gene, CDR1 is SNHLY and CDR2 is FYNNEI. CDR3 length: 15 amino acids. The CDR3: CASKMGTGITGELFF. CDR3 bases read: TGTGCCAGCAAGATGGGGACAGGGATCACCGGGGAG.

Concerning this clone itself: The read is 3 residues too short to cover the CDR3 end, so that end is filled in from the germline J gene. V usage is TRBV30 and J usage is TRBJ2-2; 8 bases line up with TRBD2. CDR1 and CDR2 (germline): GTSNPN, SVGIG (reference sequence). The V segment lost 8 bases and the J segment 2 bases; nucleotides outside the gene matches: 7. There are 14 residues in the CDR3. The CDR3 protein is CARGGDTNTGELFF. The CDR3 DNA, read in part, is TGTGCCCGGGGGGGGGACACCAACACCGGGGAG.

Note on this clone: The read is 3 residues too short to cover the CDR3 end, so that end is filled in from the germline J gene. This chain links TRBV30 with TRBJ2-7; maybe TRBD2 (6 bases). V dropped 1 base and J dropped 6 bases, with 19 bases sitting between them. Germline V gene sequence: CDR1 GTSNPN, CDR2 SVGIG (reference sequence). This CDR3 contains 15 residues. CDR3 protein: CAWSGGELASLEQYF. The DNA read from the CDR3 is TGTGCCTGGAGTGGGGGGGAGCTAGCTTCTCTCGAG.